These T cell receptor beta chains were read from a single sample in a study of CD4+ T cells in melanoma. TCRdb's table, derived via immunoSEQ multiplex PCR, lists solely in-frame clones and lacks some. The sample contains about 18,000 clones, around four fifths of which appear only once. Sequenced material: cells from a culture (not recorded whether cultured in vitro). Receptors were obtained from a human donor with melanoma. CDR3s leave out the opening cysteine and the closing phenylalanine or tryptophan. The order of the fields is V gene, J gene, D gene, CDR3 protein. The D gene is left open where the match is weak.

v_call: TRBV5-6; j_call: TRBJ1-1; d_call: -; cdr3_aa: ASSPGPLKRAF
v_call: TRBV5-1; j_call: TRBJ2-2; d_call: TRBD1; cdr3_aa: ASSLGDRATGELF
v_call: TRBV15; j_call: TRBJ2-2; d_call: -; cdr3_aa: ATSRDGGSNGELF
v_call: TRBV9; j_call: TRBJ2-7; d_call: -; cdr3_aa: ASSRDLWSRYEQY
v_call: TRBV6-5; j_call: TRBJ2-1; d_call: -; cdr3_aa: ASAPRTLHNEQF
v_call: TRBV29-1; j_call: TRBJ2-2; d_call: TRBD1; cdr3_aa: SVSRTGDTGELF
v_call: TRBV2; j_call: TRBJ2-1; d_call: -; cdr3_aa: ASSFTTGTKEANEQF
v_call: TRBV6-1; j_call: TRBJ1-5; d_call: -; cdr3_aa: ASSEGTRSNQPQH
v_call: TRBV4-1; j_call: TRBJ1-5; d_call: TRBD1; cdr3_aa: ASSARDSRNQPQH
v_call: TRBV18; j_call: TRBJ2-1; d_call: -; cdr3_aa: ASSPSQVNEQF
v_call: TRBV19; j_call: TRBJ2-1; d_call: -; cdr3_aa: ASRDSSYNEQF
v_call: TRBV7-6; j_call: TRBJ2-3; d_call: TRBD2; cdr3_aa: ASSQTSGGYNTQY
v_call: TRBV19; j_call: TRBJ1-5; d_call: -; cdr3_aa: ASTSSGLSQPQH
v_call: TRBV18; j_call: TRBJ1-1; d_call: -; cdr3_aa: ASSPGNTEAF
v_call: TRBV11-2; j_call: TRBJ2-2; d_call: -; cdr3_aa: ASSFGLINTGELF
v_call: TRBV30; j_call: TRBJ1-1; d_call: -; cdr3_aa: AWKRGLYTEAF
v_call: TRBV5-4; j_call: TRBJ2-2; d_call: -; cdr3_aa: ASSLRGGATGELF
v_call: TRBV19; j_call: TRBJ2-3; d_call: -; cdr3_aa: ASSRRARGGTDTQY
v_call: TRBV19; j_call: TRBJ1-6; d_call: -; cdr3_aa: ASSIVGRENSPLH
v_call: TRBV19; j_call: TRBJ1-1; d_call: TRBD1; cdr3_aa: ASSSRQGTEAF
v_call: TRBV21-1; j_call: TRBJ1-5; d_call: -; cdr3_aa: ASSKRACNQPQH
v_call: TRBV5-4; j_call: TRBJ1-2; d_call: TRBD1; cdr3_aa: ASSLAQGYYGYT
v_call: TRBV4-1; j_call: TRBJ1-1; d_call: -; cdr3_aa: ASSQIWEAEAF
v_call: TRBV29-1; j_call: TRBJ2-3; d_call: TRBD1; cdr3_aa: SVSWTGGVDTQY
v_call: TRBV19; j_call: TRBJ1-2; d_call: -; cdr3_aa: ASSILRGNNYGYT
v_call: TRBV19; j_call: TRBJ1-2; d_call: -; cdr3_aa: ASSNLPGWT
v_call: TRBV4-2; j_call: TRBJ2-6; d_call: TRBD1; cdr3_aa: ASSQVKGQLSGANVLT
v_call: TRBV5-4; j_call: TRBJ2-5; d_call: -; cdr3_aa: ASKGGANQETQY
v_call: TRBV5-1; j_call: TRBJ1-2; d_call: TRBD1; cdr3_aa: ASSLGDRSGGYT
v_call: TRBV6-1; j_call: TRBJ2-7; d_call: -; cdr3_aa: ASSEVLAVSYEQY
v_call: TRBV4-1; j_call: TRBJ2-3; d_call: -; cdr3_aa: ASSQGQPTDTQY
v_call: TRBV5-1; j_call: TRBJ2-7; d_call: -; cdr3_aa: ASSLNHYEQY
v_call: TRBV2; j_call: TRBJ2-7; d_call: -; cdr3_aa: ASSESAGTYEQY
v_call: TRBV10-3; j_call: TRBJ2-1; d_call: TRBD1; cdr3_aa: AISGQTGGNEQF
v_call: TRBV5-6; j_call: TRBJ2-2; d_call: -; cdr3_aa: ASSLGVIGITGELF
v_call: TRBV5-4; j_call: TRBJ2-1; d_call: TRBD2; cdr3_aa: ASSGPSGGAGYEQF
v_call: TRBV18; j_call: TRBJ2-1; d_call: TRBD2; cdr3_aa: ASSPLQAGGLANEQF
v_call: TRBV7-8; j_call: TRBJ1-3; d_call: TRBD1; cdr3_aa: ASSFQTGQRNTIY
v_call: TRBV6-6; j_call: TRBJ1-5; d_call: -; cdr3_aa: ASSYSTWERAQH
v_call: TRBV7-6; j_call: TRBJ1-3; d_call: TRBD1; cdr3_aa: ASSPSTGARNTIY
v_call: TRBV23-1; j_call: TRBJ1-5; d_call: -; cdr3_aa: ASSPPGRQVGGNQPQH
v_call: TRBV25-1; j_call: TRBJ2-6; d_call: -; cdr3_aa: ASSDLGNGWGANVLT
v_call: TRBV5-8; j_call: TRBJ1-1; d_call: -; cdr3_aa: ASKRRTEAF
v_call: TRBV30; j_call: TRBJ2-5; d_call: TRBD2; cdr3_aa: AWGRLAGIETQY
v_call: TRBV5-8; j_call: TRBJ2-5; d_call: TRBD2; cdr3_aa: ASRSGTSGGAAETQY
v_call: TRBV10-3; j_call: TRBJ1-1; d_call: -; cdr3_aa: AVRRGQVTEAF
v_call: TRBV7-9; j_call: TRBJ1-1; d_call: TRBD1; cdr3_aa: ASSDRDTEAF
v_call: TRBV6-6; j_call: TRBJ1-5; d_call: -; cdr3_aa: ASSYRAQPNQPQH
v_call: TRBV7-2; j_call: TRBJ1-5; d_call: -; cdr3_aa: ASSLARRSNQPQH
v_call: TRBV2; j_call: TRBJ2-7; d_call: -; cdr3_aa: ASRKDGVYYEQY
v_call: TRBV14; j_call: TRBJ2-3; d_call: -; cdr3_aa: ASSRFSGGDTQY
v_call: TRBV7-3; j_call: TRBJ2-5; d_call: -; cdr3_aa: ASSLTPDQETQY
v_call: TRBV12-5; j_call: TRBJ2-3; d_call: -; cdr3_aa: ASGHGGAETDTQY
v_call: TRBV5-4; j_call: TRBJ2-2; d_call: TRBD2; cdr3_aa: ASSLRAGGNTGELF